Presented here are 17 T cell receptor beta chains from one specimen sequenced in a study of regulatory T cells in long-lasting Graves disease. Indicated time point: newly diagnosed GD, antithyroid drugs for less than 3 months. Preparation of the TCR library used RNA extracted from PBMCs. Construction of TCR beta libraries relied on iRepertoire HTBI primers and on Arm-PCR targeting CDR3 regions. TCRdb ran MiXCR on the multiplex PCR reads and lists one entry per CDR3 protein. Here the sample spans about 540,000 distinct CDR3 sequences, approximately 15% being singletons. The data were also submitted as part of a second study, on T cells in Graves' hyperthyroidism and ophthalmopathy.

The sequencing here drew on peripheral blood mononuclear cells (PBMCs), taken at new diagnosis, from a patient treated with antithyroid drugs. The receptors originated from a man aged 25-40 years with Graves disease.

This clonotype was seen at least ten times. CDR3 sequence: CAWRLDRGTEAFF. CDR3 in DNA: TGTGCCTGGAGACTTGACAGGGGGACAGAAGCTTTCTTT. The chain has TRBV30 and TRBJ1-1; 9 nucleotides line up with TRBD1. J lost 8 bases, V lost 3 bases, and 7 bases had no gene match. The CDR3 is 13 amino acids. The germline V gene encodes CDR1 GTSNPN and CDR2 SVGIG (reference sequence).

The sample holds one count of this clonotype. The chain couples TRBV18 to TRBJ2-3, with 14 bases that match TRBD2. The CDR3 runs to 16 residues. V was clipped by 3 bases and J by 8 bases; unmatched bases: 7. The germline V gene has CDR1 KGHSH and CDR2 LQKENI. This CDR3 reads CASSPRGLAGGATQYF. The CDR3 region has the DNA TGTGCCAGCTCACCGAGAGGACTAGCGGGGGGCGCTACGCAGTATTTT.

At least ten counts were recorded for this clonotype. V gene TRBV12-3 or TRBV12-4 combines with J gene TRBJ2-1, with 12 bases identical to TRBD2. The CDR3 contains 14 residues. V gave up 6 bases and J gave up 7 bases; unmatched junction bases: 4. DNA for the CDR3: TGTGCCAGCAGACCCGGGACTAGCGGGAATGAGCAGTTCTTC. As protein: CASRPGTSGNEQFF.

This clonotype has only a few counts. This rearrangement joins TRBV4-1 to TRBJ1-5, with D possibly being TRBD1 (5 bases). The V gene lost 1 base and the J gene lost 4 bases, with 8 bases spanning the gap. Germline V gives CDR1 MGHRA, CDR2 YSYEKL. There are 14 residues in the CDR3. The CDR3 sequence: CASSQAGLNQPQHF. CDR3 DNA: TGCGCCAGCAGCCAAGCAGGGCTAAATCAGCCCCAGCATTTT.

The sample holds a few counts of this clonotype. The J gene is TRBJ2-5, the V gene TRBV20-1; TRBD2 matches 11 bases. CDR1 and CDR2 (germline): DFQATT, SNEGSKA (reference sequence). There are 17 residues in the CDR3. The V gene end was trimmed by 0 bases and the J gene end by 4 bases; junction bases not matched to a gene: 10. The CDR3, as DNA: TGCAGTGCTAGAGATAGCGGGAGGGCCGTGATTAGAGAGACCCAGTACTTC. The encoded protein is CSARDSGRAVIRETQYF.

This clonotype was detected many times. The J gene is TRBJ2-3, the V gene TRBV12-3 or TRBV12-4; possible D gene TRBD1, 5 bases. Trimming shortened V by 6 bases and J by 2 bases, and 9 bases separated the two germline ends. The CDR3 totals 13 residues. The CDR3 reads CASSGHSTDTQYF. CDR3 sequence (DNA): TGTGCCAGCAGCGGACATTCCACAGATACGCAGTATTTT.

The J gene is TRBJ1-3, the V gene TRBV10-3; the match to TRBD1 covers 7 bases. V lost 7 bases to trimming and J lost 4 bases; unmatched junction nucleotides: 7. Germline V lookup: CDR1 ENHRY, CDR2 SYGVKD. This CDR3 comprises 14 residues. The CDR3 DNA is TGTGCCATCACAGTGGCGACAGGGGGAAACACCATATATTTT. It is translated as CAITVATGGNTIYF.

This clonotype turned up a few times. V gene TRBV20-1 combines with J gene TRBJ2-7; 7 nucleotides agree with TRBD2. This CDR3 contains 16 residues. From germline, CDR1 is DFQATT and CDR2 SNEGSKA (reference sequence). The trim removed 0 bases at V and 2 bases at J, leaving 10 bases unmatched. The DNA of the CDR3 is TGCAGTGCTAGAGATCATGGCGGGAGACTCACCTACGAGCAGTACTTC. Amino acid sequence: CSARDHGGRLTYEQYF.

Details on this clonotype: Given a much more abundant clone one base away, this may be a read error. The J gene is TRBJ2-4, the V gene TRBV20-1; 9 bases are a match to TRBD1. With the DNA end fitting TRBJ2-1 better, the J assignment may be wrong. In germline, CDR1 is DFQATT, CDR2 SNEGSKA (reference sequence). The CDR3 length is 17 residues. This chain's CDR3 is CSARDGPQGQGSYEQFF. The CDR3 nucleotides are TGCAGTGCTAGAGATGGCCCTCAGGGACAGGGCTCCTACGAGCAGTTCTTC.

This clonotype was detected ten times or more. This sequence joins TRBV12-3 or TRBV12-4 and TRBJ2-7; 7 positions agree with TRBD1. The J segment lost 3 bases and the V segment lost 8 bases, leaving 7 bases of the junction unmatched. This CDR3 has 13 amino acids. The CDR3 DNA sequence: TGTGCCAGCGGGCCCGACAGGGTCTACGAGCAGTACTTC. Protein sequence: CASGPDRVYEQYF.

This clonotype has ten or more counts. CDR3 in DNA: TGTGCCAGCAGCCTGACTAGCGGGAGGGAAAATGAGCAGTTCTTC. This sequence encodes CASSLTSGRENEQFF. The chain recombines TRBV6-1 with TRBJ2-1; TRBD2 matches 14 bases. CDR3 length: 15 amino acids. J lost 7 bases, V lost 6 bases, and 5 bases had no gene match. Germline CDR1 and CDR2: MNHNS and SASEGT.

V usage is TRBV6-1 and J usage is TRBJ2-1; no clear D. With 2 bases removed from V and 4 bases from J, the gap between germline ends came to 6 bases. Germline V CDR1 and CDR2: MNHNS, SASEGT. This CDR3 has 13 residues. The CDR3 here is CASSELGYNEQFF. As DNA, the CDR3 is TGTGCCAGCAGTGAATTGGGTTACAATGAGCAGTTCTTC.

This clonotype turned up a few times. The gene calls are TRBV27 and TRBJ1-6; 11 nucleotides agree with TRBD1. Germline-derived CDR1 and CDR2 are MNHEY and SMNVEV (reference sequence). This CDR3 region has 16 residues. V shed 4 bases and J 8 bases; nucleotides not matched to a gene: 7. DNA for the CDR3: TGTGCCAGCAGTTCACCCCGGACAGGGGGCGATTCACCCCTCCACTTT. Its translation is CASSSPRTGGDSPLHF.

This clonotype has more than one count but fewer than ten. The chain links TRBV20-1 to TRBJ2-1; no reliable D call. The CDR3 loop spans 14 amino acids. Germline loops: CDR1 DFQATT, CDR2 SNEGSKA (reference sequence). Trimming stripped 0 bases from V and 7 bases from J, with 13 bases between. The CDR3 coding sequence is TGCAGTGCTAGAGATGGGAAGGCGATAAATGAGCAGTTCTTC. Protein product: CSARDGKAINEQFF.

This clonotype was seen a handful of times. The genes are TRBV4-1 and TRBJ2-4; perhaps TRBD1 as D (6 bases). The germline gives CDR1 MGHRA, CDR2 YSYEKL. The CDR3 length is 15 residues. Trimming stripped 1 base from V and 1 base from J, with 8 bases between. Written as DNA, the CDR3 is TGCGCCAGCAGCCAAGGGACAGTGGCCAAAAACATTCAGTACTTC. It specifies CASSQGTVAKNIQYF.

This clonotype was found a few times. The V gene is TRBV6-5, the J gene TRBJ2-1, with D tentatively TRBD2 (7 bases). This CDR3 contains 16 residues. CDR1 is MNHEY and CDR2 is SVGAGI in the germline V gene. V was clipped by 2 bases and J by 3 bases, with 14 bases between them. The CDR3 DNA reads TGTGCCAGCAGTTACAGGGGGGGGTCGAGCTACAATGAGCAGTTCTTC. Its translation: CASSYRGGSSYNEQFF.

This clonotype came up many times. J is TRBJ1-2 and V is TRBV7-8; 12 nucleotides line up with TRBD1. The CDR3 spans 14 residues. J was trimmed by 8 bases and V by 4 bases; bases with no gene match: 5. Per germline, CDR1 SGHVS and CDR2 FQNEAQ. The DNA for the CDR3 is TGTGCCAGCAGCTGGGGGACAGGGGGCGACGGCTACACCTTC. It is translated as CASSWGTGGDGYTF.